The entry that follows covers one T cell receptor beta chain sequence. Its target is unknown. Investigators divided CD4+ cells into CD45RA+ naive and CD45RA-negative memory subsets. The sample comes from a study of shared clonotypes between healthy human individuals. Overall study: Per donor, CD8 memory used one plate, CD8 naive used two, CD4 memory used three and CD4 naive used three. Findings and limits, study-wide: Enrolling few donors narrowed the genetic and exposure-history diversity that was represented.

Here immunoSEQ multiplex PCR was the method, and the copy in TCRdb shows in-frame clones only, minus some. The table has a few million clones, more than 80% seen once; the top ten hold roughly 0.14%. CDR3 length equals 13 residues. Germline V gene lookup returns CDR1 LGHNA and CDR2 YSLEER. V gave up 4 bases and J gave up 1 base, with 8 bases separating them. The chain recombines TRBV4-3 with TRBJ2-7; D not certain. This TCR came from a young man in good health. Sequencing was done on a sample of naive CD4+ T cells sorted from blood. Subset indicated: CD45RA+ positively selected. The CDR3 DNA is TGCGCCAGCAGCCTCGGCAGATCCTACGAGCAGTACTTC. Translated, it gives CASSLGRSYEQYF.